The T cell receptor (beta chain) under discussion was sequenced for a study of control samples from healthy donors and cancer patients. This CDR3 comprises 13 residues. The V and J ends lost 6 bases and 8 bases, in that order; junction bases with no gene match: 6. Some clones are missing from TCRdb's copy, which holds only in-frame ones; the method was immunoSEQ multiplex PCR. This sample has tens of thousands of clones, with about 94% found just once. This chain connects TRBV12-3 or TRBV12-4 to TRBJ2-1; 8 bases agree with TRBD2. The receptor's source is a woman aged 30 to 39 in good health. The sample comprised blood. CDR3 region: CASRRDSGDEQFF. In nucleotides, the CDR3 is TGTGCCAGCAGGCGAGATAGCGGGGATGAGCAGTTCTTC.